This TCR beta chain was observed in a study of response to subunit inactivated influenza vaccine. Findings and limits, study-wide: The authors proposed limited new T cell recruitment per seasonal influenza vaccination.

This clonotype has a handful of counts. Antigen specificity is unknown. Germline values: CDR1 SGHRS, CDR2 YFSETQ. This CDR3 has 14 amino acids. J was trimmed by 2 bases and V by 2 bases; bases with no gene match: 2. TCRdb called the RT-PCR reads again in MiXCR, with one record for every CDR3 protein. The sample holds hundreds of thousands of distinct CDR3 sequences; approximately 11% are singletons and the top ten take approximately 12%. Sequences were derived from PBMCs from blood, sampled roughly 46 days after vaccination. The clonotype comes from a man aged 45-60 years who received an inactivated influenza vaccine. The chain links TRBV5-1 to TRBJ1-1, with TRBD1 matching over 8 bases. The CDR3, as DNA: TGCGCCAGCAGCTTTACAGGGGGAAACACTGAAGCTTTCTTT. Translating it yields CASSFTGGNTEAFF.